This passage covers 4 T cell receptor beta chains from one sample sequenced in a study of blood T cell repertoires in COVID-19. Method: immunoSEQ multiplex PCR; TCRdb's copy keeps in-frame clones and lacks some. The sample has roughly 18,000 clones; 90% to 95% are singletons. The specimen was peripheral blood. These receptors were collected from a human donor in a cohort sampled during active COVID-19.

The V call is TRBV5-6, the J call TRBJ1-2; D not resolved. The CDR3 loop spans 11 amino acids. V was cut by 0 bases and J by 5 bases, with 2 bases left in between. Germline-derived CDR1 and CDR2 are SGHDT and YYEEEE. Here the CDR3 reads CASSLAYGYTF. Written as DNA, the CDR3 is TGTGCCAGCAGCTTGGCGTATGGCTACACCTTC.

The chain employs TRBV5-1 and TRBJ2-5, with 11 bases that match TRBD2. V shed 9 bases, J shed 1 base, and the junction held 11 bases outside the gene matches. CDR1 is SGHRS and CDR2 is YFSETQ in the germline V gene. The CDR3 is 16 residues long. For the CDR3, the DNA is TGCGCCACTGCGCTTGGTAGCGGGGGGGCCCAAGAGACCCAGTACTTC. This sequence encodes CATALGSGGAQETQYF.

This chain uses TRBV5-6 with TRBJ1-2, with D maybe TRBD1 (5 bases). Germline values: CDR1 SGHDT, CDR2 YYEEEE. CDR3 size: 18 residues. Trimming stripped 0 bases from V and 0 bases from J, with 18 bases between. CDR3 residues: CASSLGDSSRPANYGYTF. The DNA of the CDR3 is TGTGCCAGCAGCTTGGGTGACAGCTCCAGGCCGGCTAACTATGGCTACACCTTC. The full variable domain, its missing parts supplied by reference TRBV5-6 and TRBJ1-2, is DAGVTQSPTHLIKTRGQQVTLRCSPKSGHDTVSWYQQALGQGPQFIFQYYEEEERQRGNFPDRFSGHQFPNYSSELNVNALLLGDSALYLCASSLGDSSRPANYGYTFGSGTRLTVV.

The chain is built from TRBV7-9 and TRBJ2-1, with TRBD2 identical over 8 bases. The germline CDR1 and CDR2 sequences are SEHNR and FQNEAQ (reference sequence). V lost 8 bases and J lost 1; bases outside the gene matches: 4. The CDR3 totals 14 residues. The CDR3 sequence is CASSASGSYNEQFF. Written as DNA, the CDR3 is TGTGCCAGCTCGGCTAGCGGGTCCTACAATGAGCAGTTCTTC.